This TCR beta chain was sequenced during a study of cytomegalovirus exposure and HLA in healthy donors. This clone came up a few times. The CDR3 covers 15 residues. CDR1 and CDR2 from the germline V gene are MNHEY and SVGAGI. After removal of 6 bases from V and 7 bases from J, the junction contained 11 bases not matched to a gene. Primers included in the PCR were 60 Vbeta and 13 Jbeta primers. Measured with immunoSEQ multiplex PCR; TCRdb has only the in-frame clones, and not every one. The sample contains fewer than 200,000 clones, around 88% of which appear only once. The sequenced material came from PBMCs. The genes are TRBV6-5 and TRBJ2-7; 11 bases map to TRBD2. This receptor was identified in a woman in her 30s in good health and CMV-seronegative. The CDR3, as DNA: TGTGCCAGCAGCCACTTAGCGGGAGGGCCGGAAGAGCAGTACTTC. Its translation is CASSHLAGGPEEQYF.